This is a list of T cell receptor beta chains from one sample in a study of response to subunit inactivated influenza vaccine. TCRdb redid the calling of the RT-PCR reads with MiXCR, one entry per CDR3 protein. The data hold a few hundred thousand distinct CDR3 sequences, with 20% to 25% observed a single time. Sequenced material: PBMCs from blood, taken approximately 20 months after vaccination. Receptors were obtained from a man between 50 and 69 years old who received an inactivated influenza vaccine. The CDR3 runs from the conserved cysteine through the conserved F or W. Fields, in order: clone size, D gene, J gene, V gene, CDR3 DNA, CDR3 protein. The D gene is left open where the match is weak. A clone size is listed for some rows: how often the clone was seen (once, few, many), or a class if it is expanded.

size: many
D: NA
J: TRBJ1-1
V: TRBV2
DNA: TGTGCCAGCAGTGGCTGGGACCGAAACACTGAAGCTTTCTTT
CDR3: CASSGWDRNTEAFF

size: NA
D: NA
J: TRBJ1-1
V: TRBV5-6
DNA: TGTGCCAGCAGCTTGGCAGTTGAAGCTTTCTTT
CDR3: CASSLAVEAFF

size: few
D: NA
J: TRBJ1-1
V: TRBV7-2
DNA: TGTGCCAGCAGCTTAGTATCCAGGAGTAACACTGAAGCTTTCTTT
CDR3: CASSLVSRSNTEAFF

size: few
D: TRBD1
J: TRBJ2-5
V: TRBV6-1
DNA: TGTGCCAGCAGAGCCTCAGGGGGCAACAGGGTGACCCAGTACTTC
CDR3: CASRASGGNRVTQYF

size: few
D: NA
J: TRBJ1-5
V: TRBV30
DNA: TGTGCCTGGAGTGTTTTACAGGCTAATCAGCCCCAGCATTTT
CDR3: CAWSVLQANQPQHF

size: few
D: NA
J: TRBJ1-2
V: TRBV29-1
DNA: TGCAGCGTTGCATTAGGGACGGATTATTATGGCTACACCTTC
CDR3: CSVALGTDYYGYTF

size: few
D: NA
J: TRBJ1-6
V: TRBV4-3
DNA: TGCGCCAGCAGCCAAGATTGGGGACCCCATAATTCACCCCTCCACTTT
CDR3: CASSQDWGPHNSPLHF

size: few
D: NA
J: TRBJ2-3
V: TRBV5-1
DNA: TGCGCCAGCAGCTTGGAACAGGGAACAGATACGCAGTATTTT
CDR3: CASSLEQGTDTQYF

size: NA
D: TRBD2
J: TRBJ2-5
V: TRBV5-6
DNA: TGTGCCAGCAGCCGGAGCGGGAGTCGGATGGAGACCCAGTACTTC
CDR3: CASSRSGSRMETQYF

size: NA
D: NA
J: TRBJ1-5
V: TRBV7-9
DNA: TGTGCCAGCAGCGGGACAAGGGAACAAGATCAGCCCCAGCATTTT
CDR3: CASSGTREQDQPQHF

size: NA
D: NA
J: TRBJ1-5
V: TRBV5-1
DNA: TGCGCCAGCAGCTTGGTTCCCGGTGAGGGACCCCAGCATTTT
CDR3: CASSLVPGEGPQHF

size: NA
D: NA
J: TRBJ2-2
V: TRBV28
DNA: TGTGCCACCACGGGCACCGGGGAGCTGTTTTTT
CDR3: CATTGTGELFF

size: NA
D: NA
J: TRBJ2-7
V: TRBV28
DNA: TGTGCCAGCAGTTTAATCTGGCAGGGCGTTCAGTTC
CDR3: CASSLIWQGVQF

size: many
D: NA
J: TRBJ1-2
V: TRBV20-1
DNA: TGCAGTGCTAATACTCGGGGCGGCTACACCTTC
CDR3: CSANTRGGYTF

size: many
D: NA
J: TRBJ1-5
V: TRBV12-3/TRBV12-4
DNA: TGTGCCAGCAGTCGAGATCTGGAACGCGGTCAGCCCCAGCATTTT
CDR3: CASSRDLERGQPQHF

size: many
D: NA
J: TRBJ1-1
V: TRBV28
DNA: TGTGCCAGCAGTGGACCACTTAACACTGAAGCTTTCTTT
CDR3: CASSGPLNTEAFF

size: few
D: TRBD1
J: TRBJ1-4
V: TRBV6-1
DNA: TGTGCCAGCAGCCTATGGACAGGAAGTATTAATGAAAAACTGTTTTTT
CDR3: CASSLWTGSINEKLFF

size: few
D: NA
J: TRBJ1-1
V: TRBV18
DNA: TGTGCCAGCTCAGGGCACCTCGGAACTGAAGCTTTCTTT
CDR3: CASSGHLGTEAFF

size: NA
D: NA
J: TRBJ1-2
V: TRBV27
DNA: TGTGCCAGCAGTTCCGCTTACAGGGCCATCGGCTACACCTTC
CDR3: CASSSAYRAIGYTF

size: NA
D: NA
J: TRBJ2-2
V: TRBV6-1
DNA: TGTGCCAGCAGACCAAAGCCGTCCACCGGGGAGCTGTTTTTT
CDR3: CASRPKPSTGELFF

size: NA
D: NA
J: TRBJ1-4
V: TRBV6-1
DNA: TGTGCCAGCAGCCCCTGGAGGGGGAGTGAAAAACTGTTTTTT
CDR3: CASSPWRGSEKLFF

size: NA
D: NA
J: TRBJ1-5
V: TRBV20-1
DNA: TGCAGTGCTAGAGATCGGGGGTCCTTCAATCAGCCCCAGCATTTT
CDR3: CSARDRGSFNQPQHF

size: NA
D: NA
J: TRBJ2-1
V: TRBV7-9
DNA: TGTGCCAGCAGCCCGGAGGGGACCCAGTATGGCAATGAGCAGTTCTTC
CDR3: CASSPEGTQYGNEQFF

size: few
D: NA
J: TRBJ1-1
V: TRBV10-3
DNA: TGTGCCATCAGTGATCGTTCCATGAACACTGAAGCTTTCTTT
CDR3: CAISDRSMNTEAFF

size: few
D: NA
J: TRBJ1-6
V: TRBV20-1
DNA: TGCAGTGCTAGGAGGGGGAAAAGCTCCTATAATTCACCCCTCCACTTT
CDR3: CSARRGKSSYNSPLHF

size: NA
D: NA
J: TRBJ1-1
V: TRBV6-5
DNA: TGTGCCAGCAGTTACTCGATTACAGCTAAATTTGATAACAAAAAAGCTTTCTTT
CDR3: CASSYSITAKFDNKKAFF

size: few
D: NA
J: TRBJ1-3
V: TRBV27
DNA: TGCACCAGCAGTTCCCCCGCGGGACCAAGTTTCGGAAACACCATATATTTT
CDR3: CTSSSPAGPSFGNTIYF

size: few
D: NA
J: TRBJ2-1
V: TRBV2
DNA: TGTGCCAGCAGTGAATGGACGGGGTACAATGAGCAGTTCTTC
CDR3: CASSEWTGYNEQFF

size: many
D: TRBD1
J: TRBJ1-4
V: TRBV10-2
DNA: TGCGCCAGCAGTAGTACCGGGACAGGGGCTGAAAAACTGTTTTTT
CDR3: CASSSTGTGAEKLFF

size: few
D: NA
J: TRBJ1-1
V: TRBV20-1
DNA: TGCAGTGCTAGAGATAGGCAGGGGTGGACTGAAGCTTTCTTT
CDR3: CSARDRQGWTEAFF

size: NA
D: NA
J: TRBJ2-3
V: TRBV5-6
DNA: TGTGCCAGCAGTCCAATCGGGGCAGATACGCAGTATTTT
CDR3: CASSPIGADTQYF

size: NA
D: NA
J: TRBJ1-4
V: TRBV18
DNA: TGTGCCAGCTCACCCCTTTACGCGGAGGCTAATGAAAAACTGTTTTTT
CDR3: CASSPLYAEANEKLFF

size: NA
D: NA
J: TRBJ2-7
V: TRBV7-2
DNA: TGTGCCAGCAGCTTAGATCCACGAGCCTACGAGCAGTACTTC
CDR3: CASSLDPRAYEQYF

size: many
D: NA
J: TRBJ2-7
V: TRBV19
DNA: TGTGCCAGTAGGCCCGAGGCTGGGGACTCTAGGGAGCAGTACTTC
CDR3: CASRPEAGDSREQYF

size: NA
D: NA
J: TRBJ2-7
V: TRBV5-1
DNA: TGCGCCAGCAGCTTTTTAGACACCAACTCCTACGAGCAGTACTTC
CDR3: CASSFLDTNSYEQYF

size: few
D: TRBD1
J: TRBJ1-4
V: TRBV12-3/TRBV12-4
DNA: TGTGCCAGCACCAAAGACAGGGTGTGGAATGAAAAACTGTTTTTT
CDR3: CASTKDRVWNEKLFF

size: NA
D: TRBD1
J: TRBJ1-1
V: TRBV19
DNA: TGTGCCAGTACCACGGGACAGGGGCCCACTGAAGCTTTCTTT
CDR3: CASTTGQGPTEAFF

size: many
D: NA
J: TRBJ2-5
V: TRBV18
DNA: TGTGCCAGCTCACCCGTCAGGTCAGGAGAGACCCAGTACTTC
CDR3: CASSPVRSGETQYF

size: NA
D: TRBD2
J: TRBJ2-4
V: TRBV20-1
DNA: TGCAGTGCTAGGGACGGACTAGCGGGAGTCGTAGCCAAAAACATTCAGTACTTC
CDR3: CSARDGLAGVVAKNIQYF

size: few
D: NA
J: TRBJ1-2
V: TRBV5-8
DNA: TGTGCCAGCAGCTTGGGTCCAACCCTAGATGGCTACACCTTC
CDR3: CASSLGPTLDGYTF

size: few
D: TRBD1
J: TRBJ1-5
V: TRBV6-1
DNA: TGTGCCAGCAGTGAGACAGGGGTTTTGCCCCAGCATTTT
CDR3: CASSETGVLPQHF

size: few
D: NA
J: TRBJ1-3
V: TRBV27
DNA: TGTGCCAGCAGAACCCTGAGTGGGGGAAACACCATATATTTT
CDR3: CASRTLSGGNTIYF

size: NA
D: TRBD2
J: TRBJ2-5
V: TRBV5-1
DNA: TGCGCCAGCAGCTTGGGGTCTAGCGGTGAAGAGACCCAGTACTTC
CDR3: CASSLGSSGEETQYF

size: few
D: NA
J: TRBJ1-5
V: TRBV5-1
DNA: TGCGCCAGCAGCTTGGCCGGGATTGGTAATCAGCCCCAGCATTTT
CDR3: CASSLAGIGNQPQHF

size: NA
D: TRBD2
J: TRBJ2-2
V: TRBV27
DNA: TGTGCCAGCAGTTTAGCGGGAGGGAGTTCCGGGGAGCTGTTTTTT
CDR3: CASSLAGGSSGELFF